The rows below give T cell receptor beta chains drawn from one sample of a study of T cell repertoires in cytomegalovirus infection. Their antigens remain unidentified. One entry per CDR3 protein results from TCRdb running MiXCR on the reads. Of 900,000 to 950,000 distinct CDR3 sequences listed, approximately 31% are singletons. The specimen comprised cultured CD8+ T cells from PBMCs, sampled from culture after CMV antigen stimulation. Receptors were obtained from a human donor in good health (CMV status not recorded). Some clones in this sample may be carry-over from other donors' samples. CDR3s include the opening cysteine and the closing phenylalanine or tryptophan. D genes are given only for firm matches. Clone size is given for some rows only: seen once, a few or many times, or a class if the clone is expanded.

clone size | J gene | D gene | V gene | CDR3 DNA | CDR3 protein
few | TRBJ1-1 | NA | TRBV6-6 | TGTGCCAGCAGTTTCGTCTCCTTTAGACAGAAGAACACTGAAGCTTTCTTT | CASSFVSFRQKNTEAFF
few | TRBJ2-5 | NA | TRBV4-3 | TGCGCCAGCAGCCAAGGGAGGGAACTTGAGACCCAGTACTTC | CASSQGRELETQYF
NA | TRBJ2-4 | NA | TRBV7-9 | TGTGCCACCGCAGCCAAAAACATTCAGTACTTC | CATAAKNIQYF
NA | TRBJ2-2 | TRBD1 | TRBV4-3 | TGCGCCAGCAGCTTAAAACCGGGACAGGGCGACACCGGGGAGCTGTTTTTT | CASSLKPGQGDTGELFF
many | TRBJ2-1 | NA | TRBV12-3/TRBV12-4 | TGTGCCAGCAGCCCCTCTGTGGGGGGCTTCTACAATGAGCAGTTCTTC | CASSPSVGGFYNEQFF
many | TRBJ2-4 | NA | TRBV28 | TGTGCCAGCAGTGACACTTGGGGAGCCAAAAACATTCAGTACTTC | CASSDTWGAKNIQYF
many | TRBJ1-1 | NA | TRBV6-6 | TGTGCCAGCAGGCCCGGGCTGCGGACTGAAGCTTTCTTT | CASRPGLRTEAFF
NA | TRBJ2-3 | NA | TRBV6-5 | TGTGCCAGCAGCTGGATGGGCCCCCCTGAAGATACGCAGTATTTT | CASSWMGPPEDTQYF
NA | TRBJ2-3 | NA | TRBV5-6 | TGTGCCAGCAGCTTCCCAGCGGTGGCCCACACAGATACGCAGTATTTT | CASSFPAVAHTDTQYF
NA | TRBJ2-1 | TRBD2 | TRBV6-5 | TGTGCCAGCAGTTACCTGACTAGCAGCTTTGAGCAGTTCTTC | CASSYLTSSFEQFF
many | TRBJ1-2 | NA | TRBV7-9 | TGTGCCAGCAGCTTAGGCGGCCGCGATGGCTACACCTTC | CASSLGGRDGYTF
few | TRBJ1-5 | TRBD1 | TRBV7-9 | TGTGCCAGCAGCACCGACAGGGTTCTAGATCAGCCCCAGCATTTT | CASSTDRVLDQPQHF
few | TRBJ1-5 | TRBD1 | TRBV12-3/TRBV12-4 | TGTGCCAGCAGTTCCCGACCCTGGGACAGGGATGGTCAGCCCCAGCATTTT | CASSSRPWDRDGQPQHF
few | TRBJ2-5 | TRBD2 | TRBV5-1 | TGCGCCAGCAGCAAAGCCGGGCTGAGACTAGCGGAAGAGACCCAGTACTTC | CASSKAGLRLAEETQYF
NA | TRBJ2-2 | NA | TRBV10-1 | TGCGCCAGCAGGGATCAAGGCCCCGGGGAGCTGTTTTTT | CASRDQGPGELFF
NA | TRBJ1-2 | NA | TRBV24-1 | TGTGCCACCAGTGATTTGAATGGAGATGGCTACACCTTC | CATSDLNGDGYTF
few | TRBJ2-1 | NA | TRBV5-1 | TGCGCCAGCGGCGGCCCTCCTAGCTACAATGAGCAGTTCTTC | CASGGPPSYNEQFF
few | TRBJ2-1 | NA | TRBV12-3/TRBV12-4 | TGTGCCAGCAGTGCCCCGGGCTCCTACTACAATGAGCAGTTCTTC | CASSAPGSYYNEQFF
once | TRBJ2-1 | TRBD2 | TRBV5-1 | TGCGCCAGCAGCTCCGGGGGGGCCATTAACTACAATGAGCAGTTCTTC | CASSSGGAINYNEQFF
few | TRBJ2-2 | TRBD1 | TRBV5-1 | TGCGCCAGCCGGGACAGAATGAACACCGGGGAGCTGTTTTTT | CASRDRMNTGELFF
NA | TRBJ2-1 | TRBD2 | TRBV20-1 | TGCAGTGCTAGAGATAACGAACTAGCGGGGGGCCTAAACCAATACAATGAGCAGTTCTTC | CSARDNELAGGLNQYNEQFF
NA | TRBJ1-1 | NA | TRBV9 | TGTGCCAGCAGTGTAGAGGTCGGGAATGAAGCTTTCTTT | CASSVEVGNEAFF
few | TRBJ1-5 | NA | TRBV6-1 | TGTGCCAGCAGCGAGCGACGGGGGGCCAATCAGCCCCAGCATTTT | CASSERRGANQPQHF
few | TRBJ2-2 | TRBD1 | TRBV6-9 | TGTGCCAGCAGTTATCTTACAGGGGCCGGGGAGCTGTTTTTT | CASSYLTGAGELFF
few | TRBJ2-7 | NA | TRBV6-1 | TGTGCCAGCAGTGAATGGGGTCTGACGAGCTCCTACGAGCAGTACTTC | CASSEWGLTSSYEQYF
few | TRBJ2-1 | NA | TRBV11-3 | TGTGCCAGCTCCCCGGGGGAGCGGGCCTTCTACAATGAGCAGTTCTTC | CASSPGERAFYNEQFF
NA | TRBJ2-4 | NA | TRBV10-3 | TGTGCCATCAGGGGAGTCGGGGCCAAAAACATTCAGTACTTC | CAIRGVGAKNIQYF
many | TRBJ2-3 | NA | TRBV27 | TGTGCCAGCCTCGGCGGGGATACGCAGTATTTT | CASLGGDTQYF
NA | TRBJ2-1 | TRBD2 | TRBV19 | TGTGCCAGTAGACTCAGCGGGGGGAGCTCCTACAATGAGCAGTTTTTC | CASRLSGGSSYNEQFF
NA | TRBJ1-6 | NA | TRBV27 | TGTGCCAGCAGTTTTTATAGTAATTCACCCCTCCACTTT | CASSFYSNSPLHF
NA | TRBJ2-7 | NA | TRBV27 | TGTGCCAGCAGGCAAGGCCCCCAAGACAGATATCCCTACGAGCAGTACTTC | CASRQGPQDRYPYEQYF
NA | TRBJ1-6 | TRBD1 | TRBV6-1 | TGTGCCAGCACCTTGGACAGGGGGCCCTATAATTCACCCCTCCACTTT | CASTLDRGPYNSPLHF
few | TRBJ1-1 | NA | TRBV7-9 | TGTGCCAGCAGCCAGCCTTCGAACACTGAAGCTTTCTTT | CASSQPSNTEAFF
NA | TRBJ2-4 | TRBD2 | TRBV4-2 | TGTGCCAGCAGCCAAGATCATGGGGACTACGACGTAGCCAAAAACATTCAGTACTTC | CASSQDHGDYDVAKNIQYF
few | TRBJ2-4 | NA | TRBV5-6 | TGTGCCAGCGCCCAGCAGGGGAACATTCAGTACTTC | CASAQQGNIQYF
NA | TRBJ2-3 | NA | TRBV5-4 | TGTGCCAGCAGCCGGTTGTACTCAGGGGATTCTAGCACAGATACGCAGTATTTT | CASSRLYSGDSSTDTQYF
few | TRBJ2-3 | NA | TRBV4-3 | TGCGCCAGCAGCCAAGATGCAGGGGTGGCAGATACGCAGTATTTT | CASSQDAGVADTQYF